This T cell receptor (beta chain) is from a study of T cells in narcolepsy. TCRdb keeps only in-frame clones here, not all; method: immunoSEQ multiplex PCR. The sample has over 30,000 clones, less than 85% seen once. Trimming removed 3 bases from V and 7 bases from J, with 13 bases in between. CDR3 length: 15 residues. Germline CDR1 is KGHSH and CDR2 is LQKENI. This clone appeared a single time. This sequence originates from a human donor with narcolepsy. Sequencing input: CD45RA- memory CD4+ T cells from PBMCs. The rearrangement uses TRBV18 and TRBJ1-6, with D possibly being TRBD1 (5 bases). CDR3 region: CASSPSQAPNSPLHF. The CDR3 bases are TGTGCCAGCTCACCCTCACAGGCCCCAAATTCACCCCTCCACTTT. The entire variable domain, with the rest obtained from reference TRBV18 and TRBJ1-6, is as follows: NAGVMQNPRHLVRRRGQEARLRCSPMKGHSHVYWYRQLPEEGLKFMVYLQKENIIDESGMPKERFSAEFPKEGPSILRIQQVVRGDSAAYFCASSPSQAPNSPLHFGNGTRLTVT.